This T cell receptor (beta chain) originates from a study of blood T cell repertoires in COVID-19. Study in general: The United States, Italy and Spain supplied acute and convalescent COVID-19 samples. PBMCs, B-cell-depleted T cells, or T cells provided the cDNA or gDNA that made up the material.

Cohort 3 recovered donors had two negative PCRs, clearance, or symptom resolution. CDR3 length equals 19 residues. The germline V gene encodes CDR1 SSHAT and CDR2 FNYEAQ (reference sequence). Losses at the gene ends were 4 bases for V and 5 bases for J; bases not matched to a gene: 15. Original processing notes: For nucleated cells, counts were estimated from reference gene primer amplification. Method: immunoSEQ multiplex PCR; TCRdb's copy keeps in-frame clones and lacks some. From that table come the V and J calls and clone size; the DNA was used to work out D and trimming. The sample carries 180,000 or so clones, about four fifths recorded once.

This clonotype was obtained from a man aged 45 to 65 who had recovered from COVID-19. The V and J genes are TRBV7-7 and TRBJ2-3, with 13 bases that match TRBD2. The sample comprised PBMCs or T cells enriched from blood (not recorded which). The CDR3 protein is CASSYRTSGGAPYVDTQYF. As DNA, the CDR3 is TGTGCCAGCAGCTACCGGACTAGCGGGGGCGCGCCGTATGTAGATACGCAGTATTTT.